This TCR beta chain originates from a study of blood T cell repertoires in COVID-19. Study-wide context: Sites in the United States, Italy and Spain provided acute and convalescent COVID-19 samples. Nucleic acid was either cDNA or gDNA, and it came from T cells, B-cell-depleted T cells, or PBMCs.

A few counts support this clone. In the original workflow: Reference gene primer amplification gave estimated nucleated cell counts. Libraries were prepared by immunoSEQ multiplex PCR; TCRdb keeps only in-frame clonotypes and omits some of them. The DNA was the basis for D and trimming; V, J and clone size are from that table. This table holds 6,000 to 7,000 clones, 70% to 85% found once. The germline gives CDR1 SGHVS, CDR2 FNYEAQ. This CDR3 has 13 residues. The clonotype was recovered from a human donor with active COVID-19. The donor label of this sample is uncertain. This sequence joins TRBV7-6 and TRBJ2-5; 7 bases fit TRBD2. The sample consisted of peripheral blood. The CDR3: CATYPPGGGTQYF. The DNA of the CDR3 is TGTGCTACCTACCCCCCGGGGGGAGGGACCCAGTACTTC.